This T cell receptor beta chain emerged from a study of T cells in Graves' hyperthyroidism and ophthalmopathy. General study results and limits: Most thyroid clonotypes that were expanded above 0.001 also turned up in blood.

RNA transcripts gave rise to amplified TCR beta CDR3 regions. The primer set for the first-round RT-PCR of the TCR CDR3 was HTBI. TCRdb analysed the multiplex PCR reads with MiXCR anew, one entry per CDR3 protein. Of around 540,000 distinct CDR3 sequences listed, 35% to 55% were seen once; the top ten hold roughly 8.2%. The CDR3 spans 13 residues. Germline V lookup: CDR1 SEHNR, CDR2 FQNEAQ (reference sequence). V lost 3 bases and J lost 7, with 12 bases in between. Only a few counts were recorded for this clonotype. What it binds is unknown. The rearrangement joins TRBV7-9 to TRBJ1-1; D not certain. This TCR came from a woman under 30 with Graves' hyperthyroidism. Sequencing was performed on peripheral blood or thyroid tissue (not recorded which). The CDR3 sequence is CASSLGDLSEAFF. The CDR3 DNA is TGTGCCAGCAGCTTGGGCGATCTGAGTGAAGCTTTCTTT.